Listed below are T cell receptor beta chains from one sample, sequenced in a study of blood T cell repertoires in COVID-19. The protocol was immunoSEQ multiplex PCR, while the TCRdb copy is restricted to in-frame clones and leaves out a portion. The sample has 90,000 to 150,000 clones, around 80% seen once. The sample consisted of peripheral blood. Receptor source: a woman of 80 years or more with acute or convalescent COVID-19. Both conserved end residues are part of each CDR3. A D gene is named only where the DNA matches it firmly. Clone size is given for some rows only: seen once, a few or many times, or a class if the clone is expanded.

>TRBJ2-3|TRBD2|NA|TRBV7-2
TGTGCCAGCAGCTTTAGGGCGGGGGGTCCTAGCACAGATACGCAGTATTTT
CASSFRAGGPSTDTQYF
>TRBJ1-3|NA|NA|TRBV6-1
TGTGCCAGCAGTGATTGGACGGGAACCTCTGGAAACACCATATATTTT
CASSDWTGTSGNTIYF
>TRBJ2-5|TRBD1|NA|TRBV4-3
TGCGCCAGCAGCCGAGTGGGACAGGGCCAAGAGACCCAGTACTTC
CASSRVGQGQETQYF
>TRBJ2-5|NA|medium-sized|TRBV12-5
TGTGCTAGTGGGGAGGGCTTCCAAGAGACCCAGTACTTC
CASGEGFQETQYF
>TRBJ1-5|NA|NA|TRBV12-3/TRBV12-4
TGTGCCAGCATGTATAGCAATCAGCCCCAGCATTTT
CASMYSNQPQHF
>TRBJ2-7|TRBD1|few|TRBV9
TGTGCCAGCAGCGCAGGACAGGGTTCCCACGAGCAGTACTTC
CASSAGQGSHEQYF
>TRBJ2-7|NA|NA|TRBV6-6
TGTGCCAGCAGTCCCTTAACCTACGAGCAGTACTTC
CASSPLTYEQYF
>TRBJ1-2|NA|NA|TRBV5-5
TGTGCCAGCAGCTTGGATAGTCATTATGGCTACACCTTC
CASSLDSHYGYTF
>TRBJ1-1|NA|NA|TRBV7-9
TGTGCCAGCAGCCCGAAGGGGCCCACTGAAGCTTTCTTT
CASSPKGPTEAFF
>TRBJ1-3|NA|NA|TRBV5-1
TGCGCCAGCAGCTCCTGGGCCCGGGGGGCTTCTAACACCATATATTTT
CASSSWARGASNTIYF
>TRBJ2-3|TRBD2|once|TRBV4-2
TGTGCCAGCAGCAAAAGACTAGCGGGAGAATTAGATACGCAGTATTTT
CASSKRLAGELDTQYF
>TRBJ1-2|TRBD1|NA|TRBV27
TGTGCCAGCAGTTCCGGGACAGGGCCCTACTATGGCTACACCTTC
CASSSGTGPYYGYTF
>TRBJ1-1|TRBD1|NA|TRBV5-1
TGCGCCAGCAGCCTGCCCCCTGGGACAGGGAACACTGAAGCTTTCTTT
CASSLPPGTGNTEAFF